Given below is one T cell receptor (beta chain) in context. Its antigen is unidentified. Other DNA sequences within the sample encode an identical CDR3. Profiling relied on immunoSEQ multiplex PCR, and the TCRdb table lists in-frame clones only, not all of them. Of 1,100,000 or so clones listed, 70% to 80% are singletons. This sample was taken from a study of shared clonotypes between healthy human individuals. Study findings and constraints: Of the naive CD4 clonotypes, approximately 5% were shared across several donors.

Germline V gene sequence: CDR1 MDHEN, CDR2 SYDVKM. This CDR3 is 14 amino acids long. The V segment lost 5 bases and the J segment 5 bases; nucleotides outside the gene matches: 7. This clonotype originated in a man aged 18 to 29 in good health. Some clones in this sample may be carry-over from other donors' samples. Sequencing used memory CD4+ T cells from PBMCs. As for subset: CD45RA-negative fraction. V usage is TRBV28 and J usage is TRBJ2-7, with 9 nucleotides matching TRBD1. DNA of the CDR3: TGTGCCAGCAGTGAACAGGGGGCCCTGGACGAGCAGTACTTC. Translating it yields CASSEQGALDEQYF. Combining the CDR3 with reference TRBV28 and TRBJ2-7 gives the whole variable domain DVKVTQSSRYLVKRTGEKVFLECVQDMDHENMFWYRQDPGLGLRLIYFSYDVKMKEKGDIPEGYSVSREKKERFSLILESASTNQTSMYLCASSEQGALDEQYFGPGTRLTVT.